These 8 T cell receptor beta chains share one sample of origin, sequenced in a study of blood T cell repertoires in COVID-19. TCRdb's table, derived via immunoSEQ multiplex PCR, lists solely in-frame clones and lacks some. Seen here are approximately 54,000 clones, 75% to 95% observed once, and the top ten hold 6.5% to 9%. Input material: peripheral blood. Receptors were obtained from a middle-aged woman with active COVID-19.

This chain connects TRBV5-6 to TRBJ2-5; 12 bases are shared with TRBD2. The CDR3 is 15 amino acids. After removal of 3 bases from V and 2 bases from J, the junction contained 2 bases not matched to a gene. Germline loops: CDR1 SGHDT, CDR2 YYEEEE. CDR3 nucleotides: TGTGCCAGCAGCTACCTAGCGGGGGGGCAAGAGACCCAGTACTTC. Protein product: CASSYLAGGQETQYF.

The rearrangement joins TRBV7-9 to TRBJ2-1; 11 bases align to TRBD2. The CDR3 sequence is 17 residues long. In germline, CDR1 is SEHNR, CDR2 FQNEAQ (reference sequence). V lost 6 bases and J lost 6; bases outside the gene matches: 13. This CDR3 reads CASSRPMALAGGNEQFF. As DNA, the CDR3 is TGTGCCAGCAGTCGCCCAATGGCTCTAGCGGGGGGCAATGAGCAGTTCTTC.

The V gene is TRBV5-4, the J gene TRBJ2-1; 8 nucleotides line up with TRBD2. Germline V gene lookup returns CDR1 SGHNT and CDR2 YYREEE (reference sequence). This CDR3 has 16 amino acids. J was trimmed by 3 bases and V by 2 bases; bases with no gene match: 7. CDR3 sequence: CASSLPGTRDYNEQFF. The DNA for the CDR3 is TGTGCCAGCAGCTTACCCGGGACTAGGGACTACAATGAGCAGTTCTTC.

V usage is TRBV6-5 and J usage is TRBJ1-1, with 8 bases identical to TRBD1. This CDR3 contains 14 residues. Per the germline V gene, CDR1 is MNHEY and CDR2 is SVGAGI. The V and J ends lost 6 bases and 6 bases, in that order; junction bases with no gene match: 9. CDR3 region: CASSVRTGTSEAFF. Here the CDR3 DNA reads TGTGCCAGCAGCGTTCGGACAGGGACCTCTGAAGCTTTCTTT.

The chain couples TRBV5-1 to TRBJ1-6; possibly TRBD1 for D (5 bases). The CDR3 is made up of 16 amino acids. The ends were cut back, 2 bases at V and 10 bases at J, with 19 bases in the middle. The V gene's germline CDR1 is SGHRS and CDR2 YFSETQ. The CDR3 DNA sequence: TGCGCCAGCAGCTTATACTTCCAGGGTGCGGGATCACCCCTCCACTTT. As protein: CASSLYFQGAGSPLHF.

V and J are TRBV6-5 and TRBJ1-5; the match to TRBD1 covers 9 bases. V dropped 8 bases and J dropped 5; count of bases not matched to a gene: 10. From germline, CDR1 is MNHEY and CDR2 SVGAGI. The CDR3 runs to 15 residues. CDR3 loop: CASARDREGDQPQHF. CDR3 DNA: TGTGCCAGCGCCCGGGACAGGGAAGGAGATCAGCCCCAGCATTTT.

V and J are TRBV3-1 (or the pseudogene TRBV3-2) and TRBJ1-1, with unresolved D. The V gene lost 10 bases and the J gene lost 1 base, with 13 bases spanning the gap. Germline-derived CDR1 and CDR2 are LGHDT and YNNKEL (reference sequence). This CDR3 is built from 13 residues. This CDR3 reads CATKEGRNTEAFF. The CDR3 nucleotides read TGTGCCACCAAAGAGGGAAGGAACACTGAAGCTTTCTTT.

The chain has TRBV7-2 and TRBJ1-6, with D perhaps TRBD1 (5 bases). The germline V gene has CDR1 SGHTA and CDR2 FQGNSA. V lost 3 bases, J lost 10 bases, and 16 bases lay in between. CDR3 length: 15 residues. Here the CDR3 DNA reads TGTGCCAGCAGCTTGAGTGGGGCAGGGCTCTCACCCCTCCACTTT. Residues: CASSLSGAGLSPLHF. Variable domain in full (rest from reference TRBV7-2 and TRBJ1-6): GAGVSQSPSNKVTEKGKDVELRCDPISGHTALYWYRQSLGQGLEFLIYFQGNSAPDKSGLPSDRFSAERTGGSVSTLTIQRTQQEDSAVYLCASSLSGAGLSPLHFGNGTRLTVT.